A single sample is the source of the 18 T cell receptor beta chains below, sequenced in a study of PD-1 blockade in classical Hodgkin lymphoma. Some clones are missing from TCRdb's copy, which holds only in-frame ones; the method was immunoSEQ multiplex PCR. The sample has 40,000 or so clones, approximately 86% seen once. Each patient's relapse followed autologous stem cell transplantation, and brentuximab vedotin exposure varied. This material consisted of peripheral blood mononuclear cells (PBMCs), taken before the second cycle of nivolumab. The source of these receptors is a human donor with classical Hodgkin lymphoma.

The J gene is TRBJ2-2, the V gene TRBV7-2; 7 positions match TRBD1. V lost 5 bases, J lost 4 bases, and 4 bases stayed unmatched. CDR3 length: 14 amino acids. Germline V gives CDR1 SGHTA, CDR2 FQGNSA. In nucleotides, the CDR3 is TGTGCCAGCAGCAGACAGGGTACCACCGGGGAGCTGTTTTTT. Its protein is CASSRQGTTGELFF.

V gene TRBV5-1 combines with J gene TRBJ2-7; the D call may be TRBD1 or TRBD2 (5 bases each). Trimming cost V 0 bases and J 5 bases, with 9 bases left between them. The CDR3 length is 13 residues. Germline-derived CDR1 and CDR2 are SGHRS and YFSETQ. The CDR3 DNA reads as TGCGCCAGCAGCTTGGCCGGGGCTCACGAGCAGTACTTC. As protein: CASSLAGAHEQYF.

The genes are TRBV4-1 and TRBJ2-4, with a weak D call TRBD2 (6 bases). Germline V CDR1 and CDR2: MGHRA, YSYEKL. V lost 0 bases to trimming and J lost 0 bases, with 15 bases between them. The CDR3 covers 18 residues. CDR3 DNA sequence: TGCGCCAGCAGCCAAGATAATACTGCGGGAATAGCCAAAAACATTCAGTACTTC. Translation: CASSQDNTAGIAKNIQYF.

This chain joins TRBV7-3 and TRBJ2-2; D remains unclear. Germline loops: CDR1 SGHTA, CDR2 FQGTGA. This CDR3 has 14 amino acids. Trimming took off 5 bases at V and 5 bases at J, with 12 bases between the two ends. CDR3 DNA: TGTGCCAGCAGCGAGCACGGACCGACCGGGGAGCTGTTTTTT. Protein sequence: CASSEHGPTGELFF.

This chain joins TRBV10-3 and TRBJ2-3; TRBD2 agrees at 7 bases. Germline-derived CDR1 and CDR2 are ENHRY and SYGVKD. The CDR3 consists of 15 residues. V trimming: 4 bases; J trimming: 1 base; junction bases outside the gene matches: 5. CDR3 region: CAISGTSVGTDTQYF. CDR3 coding DNA: TGTGCCATCAGTGGTACTAGCGTGGGCACAGATACGCAGTATTTT.

The chain links TRBV25-1 to TRBJ1-2; D might be TRBD1 (6 bases). Germline-derived CDR1 and CDR2 are MGHDK and SYGVNS. The CDR3 is 15 amino acids. V was trimmed by 8 bases and J by 3 bases, leaving 19 bases between them. This CDR3 is CASSEAGALDYGYTF. The CDR3 DNA sequence: TGTGCCAGCTCAGAGGCGGGGGCGCTGGACTATGGCTACACCTTC.

This clone showed up just a few times. This chain links TRBV2 with TRBJ2-7, with D tentatively TRBD2 (6 bases). Germline V gene lookup returns CDR1 SNHLY and CDR2 FYNNEI. V was trimmed by 6 bases and J by 2 bases, leaving 8 bases between them. This CDR3 region has 12 residues. CDR3 DNA: TGTGCCAGCAGCCGGACTACCTACGAGCAGTACTTC. As protein: CASSRTTYEQYF.

CDR3 nucleotides: TGCGCCAGCAGCAGCCCCACAGGGAACAACTATGGCTACACCTTC. As protein: CASSSPTGNNYGYTF. The rearrangement uses TRBV4-1 and TRBJ1-2; a weak D match, TRBD1 (6 bases). This CDR3 comprises 15 residues. The germline V gene has CDR1 MGHRA and CDR2 YSYEKL. The ends were cut back, 5 bases at V and 2 bases at J, with 15 bases in the middle.

The genes are TRBV7-8 and TRBJ1-5; TRBD1 agrees at 9 bases. CDR3 length equals 14 residues. The germline CDR1 and CDR2 sequences are SGHVS and FQNEAQ. V gave up 1 base and J gave up 6 bases; unmatched junction bases: 1. The chain's CDR3 is CASSLGDRVQPQHF. The DNA for the CDR3 is TGTGCCAGCAGCTTAGGGGACAGGGTTCAGCCCCAGCATTTT.

The genes are TRBV28 and TRBJ1-4, with TRBD1 matching 7 bases. With 10 bases clipped from V and 6 bases from J, the junction kept 8 bases outside the gene matches. Germline V gene sequence: CDR1 MDHEN, CDR2 SYDVKM. This CDR3 has 13 amino acids. The CDR3 DNA sequence: TGTGCCATTCCCTCCGGGACAGATGAAAAACTGTTTTTT. Translating it yields CAIPSGTDEKLFF.

The V and J genes are TRBV28 and TRBJ2-3; D may correspond to TRBD1 or TRBD2 (5 bases each). Trimming cost V 3 bases and J 5 bases, with 12 bases left between them. The CDR3 extends over 14 amino acids. CDR1 and CDR2 from the germline V gene are MDHEN and SYDVKM. The CDR3 loop is CASSFRDVEDTQYF. The CDR3, as DNA: TGTGCCAGCAGTTTTAGGGACGTTGAAGATACGCAGTATTTT.

The V and J genes are TRBV11-2 and TRBJ2-7; TRBD2 matches 10 bases. CDR1 is SGHAT and CDR2 is FQNNGV in the germline V gene. Trimming removed 6 bases from V and 2 bases from J; junction bases left unmatched: 7. This CDR3 is 15 amino acids long. CDR3 amino acids: CASRAAGGITYEQYF. The CDR3, as DNA: TGTGCCAGCAGGGCAGCGGGGGGGATAACCTACGAGCAGTACTTC.

This chain connects TRBV19 to TRBJ2-3; 10 bases map to TRBD2. The CDR3 runs 14 residues. J lost 6 bases, V lost 5 bases, and 5 bases had no gene match. Germline values: CDR1 LNHDA, CDR2 SQIVND (reference sequence). CDR3 residues: CASSPSGSPDTQYF. As DNA, the CDR3 is TGTGCCAGTAGTCCTAGCGGGAGTCCCGATACGCAGTATTTT.

The V gene is TRBV7-8, the J gene TRBJ1-2, with 8 bases matching TRBD1. The CDR3 has 14 amino acids. Per germline, CDR1 SGHVS and CDR2 FQNEAQ. V gave up 3 bases and J gave up 8 bases; unmatched junction bases: 8. In DNA, the CDR3 is TGTGCCAGCAGCTTCGATGACAGGGGACGGGGCTACACCTTC. This codes for CASSFDDRGRGYTF.

The V gene is TRBV6-6, the J gene TRBJ2-1, with D maybe TRBD1 (5 bases). Germline CDR1 and CDR2: MNHNY and SVGAGI (reference sequence). V was pared by 4 bases and J by 2 bases, with 9 bases between. The CDR3 has 14 residues. The CDR3 protein is CASSSSRAYNEQFF. CDR3 DNA: TGTGCCAGCAGTTCCTCCAGGGCCTACAATGAGCAGTTCTTC.

This chain connects TRBV7-8 to TRBJ2-1; D not certain. The CDR3 has 12 amino acids. Germline CDR1 SGHVS, CDR2 FQNEAQ. Trimming left V 3 bases short and J 10 bases short, with 10 bases between. The CDR3 DNA follows: TGTGCCAGCAGCTTGGTCCTAGACGAGCAGTTCTTC. Translated: CASSLVLDEQFF.

This sequence joins TRBV5-1 and TRBJ2-2; a possible D gene is TRBD2 (7 bases). CDR1 and CDR2 from the germline V gene are SGHRS and YFSETQ. V was clipped by 6 bases and J by 6 bases, with 21 bases between them. This CDR3 has 16 amino acids. The CDR3 is CASTLAGAGPPGELFF. CDR3 sequence (DNA): TGCGCCAGCACCCTCGCGGGGGCGGGGCCCCCCGGGGAGCTGTTTTTT.

J is TRBJ2-3 and V is TRBV5-1; no clear D gene. V lost 0 bases to trimming and J lost 0 bases, with 5 bases between them. The CDR3 is 14 amino acids. CDR1 SGHRS and CDR2 YFSETQ come from the germline V gene. The CDR3 sequence: CASSLDQSTDTQYF. In DNA, the CDR3 is TGCGCCAGCAGCTTGGATCAGAGCACAGATACGCAGTATTTT. Filled out from reference TRBV5-1 and TRBJ2-3, the complete variable domain reads KAGVTQTPRYLIKTRGQQVTLSCSPISGHRSVSWYQQTPGQGLQFLFEYFSETQRNKGNFPGRFSGRQFSNSRSEMNVSTLELGDSALYLCASSLDQSTDTQYFGPGTRLTVL.